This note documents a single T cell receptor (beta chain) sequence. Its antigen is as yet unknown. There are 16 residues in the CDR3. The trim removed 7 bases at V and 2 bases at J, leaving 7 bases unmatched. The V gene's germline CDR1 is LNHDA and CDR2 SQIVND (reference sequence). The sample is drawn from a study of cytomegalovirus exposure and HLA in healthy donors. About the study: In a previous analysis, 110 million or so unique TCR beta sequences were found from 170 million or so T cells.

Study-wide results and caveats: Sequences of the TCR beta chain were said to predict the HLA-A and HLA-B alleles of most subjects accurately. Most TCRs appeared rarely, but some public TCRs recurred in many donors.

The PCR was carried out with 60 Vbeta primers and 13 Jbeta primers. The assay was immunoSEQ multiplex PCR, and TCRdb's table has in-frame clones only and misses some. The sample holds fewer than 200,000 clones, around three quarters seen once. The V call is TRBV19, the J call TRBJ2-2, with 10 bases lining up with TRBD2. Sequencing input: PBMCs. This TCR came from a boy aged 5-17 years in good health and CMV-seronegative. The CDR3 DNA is TGTGCCAGTACACCGGGACTAGCGTATAACACCGGGGAGCTGTTTTTT. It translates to CASTPGLAYNTGELFF.